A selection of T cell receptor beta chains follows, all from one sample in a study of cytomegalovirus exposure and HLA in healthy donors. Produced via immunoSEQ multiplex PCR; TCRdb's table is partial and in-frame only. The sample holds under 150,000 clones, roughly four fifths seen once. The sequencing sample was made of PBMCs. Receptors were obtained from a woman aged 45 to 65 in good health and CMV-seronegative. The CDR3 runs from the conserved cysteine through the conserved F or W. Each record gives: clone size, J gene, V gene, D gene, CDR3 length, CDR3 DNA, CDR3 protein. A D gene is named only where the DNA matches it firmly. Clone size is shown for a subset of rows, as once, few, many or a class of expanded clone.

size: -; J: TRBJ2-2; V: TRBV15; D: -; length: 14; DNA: TGTGCCACCAGCAGGCTCCAGGGGACCGGGGAGCTGTTTTTT; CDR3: CATSRLQGTGELFF
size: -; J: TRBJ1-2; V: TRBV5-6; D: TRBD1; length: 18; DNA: TGTGCCAGCAGCTTGGCCGAAAGTCGACAGGGGGCTGACTATGGCTACACCTTC; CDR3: CASSLAESRQGADYGYTF
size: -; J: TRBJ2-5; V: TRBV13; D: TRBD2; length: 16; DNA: TGTGCCAGCAGCTCCTCTAGCGGAGTCTACCAAGAGACCCAGTACTTC; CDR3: CASSSSSGVYQETQYF
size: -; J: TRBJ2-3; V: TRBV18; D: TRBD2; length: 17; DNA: TGTGCCAGCTCACCCCGGACTAGCCAGGCTAGCACAGATACGCAGTATTTT; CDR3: CASSPRTSQASTDTQYF
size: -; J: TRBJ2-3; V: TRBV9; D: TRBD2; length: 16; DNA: TGTGCCAGCAGCGTAGCTAGCGGGAGGGCTGTAGATACGCAGTATTTT; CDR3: CASSVASGRAVDTQYF
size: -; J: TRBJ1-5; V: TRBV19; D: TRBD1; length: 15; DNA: TGTGCCAGTAGCTTTGGACAGGGTGGTCATCAGCCCCAGCATTTT; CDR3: CASSFGQGGHQPQHF
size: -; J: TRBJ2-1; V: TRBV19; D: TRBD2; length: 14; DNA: TGTGCCAGCAGCCGGGCGGGAGTAGACAATGAGCAGTTCTTC; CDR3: CASSRAGVDNEQFF
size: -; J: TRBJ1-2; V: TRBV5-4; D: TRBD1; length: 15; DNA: TGTGCCAGCAGCTTAAAGGACAGGGAGGTCTATGGCTACACCTTC; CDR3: CASSLKDREVYGYTF
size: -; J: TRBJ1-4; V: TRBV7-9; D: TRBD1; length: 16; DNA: TGTGCCAGCAGCTTATCGACAGGGGGGCGGTATGAAAAACTGTTTTTT; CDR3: CASSLSTGGRYEKLFF
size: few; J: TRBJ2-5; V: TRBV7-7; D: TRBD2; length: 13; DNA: TGTGCTAGCAGCCCAGCGGGAGGGGAGACCCAGTACTTC; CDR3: CASSPAGGETQYF
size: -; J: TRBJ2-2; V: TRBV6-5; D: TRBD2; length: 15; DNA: TGTGCCAGCAGTTACGGGGCGGGAGTTGGCGGGGAGCTGTTTTTT; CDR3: CASSYGAGVGGELFF
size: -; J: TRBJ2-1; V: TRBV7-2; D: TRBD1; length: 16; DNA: TGTGCCAGCAGCTTAGGGGCGGGACAGGGTAACAATGAGCAGTTCTTC; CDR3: CASSLGAGQGNNEQFF
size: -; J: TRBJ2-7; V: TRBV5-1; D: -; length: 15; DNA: TGCGCCAGCAGCTTGTCCCCACTAGGTCTGAACGAGCAGTACTTC; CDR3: CASSLSPLGLNEQYF
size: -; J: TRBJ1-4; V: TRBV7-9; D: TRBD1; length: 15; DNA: TGTGCCAGCAGCGAGCGGGACAGGGTTACGGAAAAACTGTTTTTT; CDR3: CASSERDRVTEKLFF
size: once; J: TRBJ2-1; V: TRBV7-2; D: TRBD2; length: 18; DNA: TGTGCCAGCAGCTTATGGGCGGGAGGGGTTAGCTCCTACAATGAGCAGTTCTTC; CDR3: CASSLWAGGVSSYNEQFF
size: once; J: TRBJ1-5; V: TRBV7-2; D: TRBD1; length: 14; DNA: TGTGCCAGCAGTGACAGGGAGTCGAGACAGCCCCAGCATTTT; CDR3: CASSDRESRQPQHF
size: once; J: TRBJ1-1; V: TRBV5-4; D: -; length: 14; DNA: TGTGCCAGCAGCTTAGGGGTATTGAACACTGAAGCTTTCTTT; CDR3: CASSLGVLNTEAFF
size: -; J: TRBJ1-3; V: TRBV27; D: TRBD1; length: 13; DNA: TGTGCCATCTTGGACAGGGCCGGAAACACCATATATTTT; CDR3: CAILDRAGNTIYF
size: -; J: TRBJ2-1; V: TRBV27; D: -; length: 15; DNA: TGTGCCAGCTCTGACAGGATAGGGGGTATGGATGAGCAGTTCTTC; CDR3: CASSDRIGGMDEQFF
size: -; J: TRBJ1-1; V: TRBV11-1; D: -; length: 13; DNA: TGTGCCAGCAGCGTACAGGGATACACTGAAGCTTTCTTT; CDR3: CASSVQGYTEAFF
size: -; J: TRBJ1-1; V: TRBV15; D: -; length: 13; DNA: TGTGCCACCAGCAGAGAGATTCAGGATGAAGCTTTCTTT; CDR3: CATSREIQDEAFF
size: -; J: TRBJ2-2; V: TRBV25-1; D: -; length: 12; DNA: TGTGCCAGCAGGAGGGTTACCGGGGAGCTGTTTTTT; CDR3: CASRRVTGELFF
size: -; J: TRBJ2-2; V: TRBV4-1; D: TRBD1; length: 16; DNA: TGCGCCAGCAGCCAACTTGGACAGGGTAACACCGGGGAGCTGTTTTTT; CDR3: CASSQLGQGNTGELFF
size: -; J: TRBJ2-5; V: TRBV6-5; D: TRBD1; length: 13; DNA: TGTGCCAGCAGGACAAACAGGGGGCTGACCCAGTACTTC; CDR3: CASRTNRGLTQYF
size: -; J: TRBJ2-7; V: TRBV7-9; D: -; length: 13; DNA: TGTGCCAGCAGCACCCAGGGTCCCTACGAGCAGTACTTC; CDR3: CASSTQGPYEQYF
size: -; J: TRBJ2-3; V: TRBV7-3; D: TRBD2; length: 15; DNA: TGTGCCAGCAGCCGGACTAGCGGGAATCGAGATACGCAGTATTTT; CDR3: CASSRTSGNRDTQYF
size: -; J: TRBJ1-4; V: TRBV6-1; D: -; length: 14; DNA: TGTGCCAGCAGTGTGGCAGGGCCTAATGAAAAACTGTTTTTT; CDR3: CASSVAGPNEKLFF
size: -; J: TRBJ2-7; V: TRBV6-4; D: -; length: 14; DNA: TGTGCCAGCAGTGCCGAGGCGAGCTCCTACGAGCAGTACTTC; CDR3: CASSAEASSYEQYF
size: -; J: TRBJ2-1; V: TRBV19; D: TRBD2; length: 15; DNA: TGTGCCAGTATCCCTAGCGGGAGCCCTTACAATGAGCAGTTCTTC; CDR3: CASIPSGSPYNEQFF
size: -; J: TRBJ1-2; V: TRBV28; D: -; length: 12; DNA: TGTGCCGGACACGACAGTATCTATGGCTACACCTTC; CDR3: CAGHDSIYGYTF
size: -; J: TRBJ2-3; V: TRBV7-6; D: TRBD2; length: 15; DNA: TGTGCCAGCAGCGTAACTAGCGGGAGGAGGGATACGCAGTATTTT; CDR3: CASSVTSGRRDTQYF
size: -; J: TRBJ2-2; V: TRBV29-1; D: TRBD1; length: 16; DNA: TGCAGCGCGACCGGGACAGGGGGCATTCCCCCCGGGGAGCTGTTTTTT; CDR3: CSATGTGGIPPGELFF
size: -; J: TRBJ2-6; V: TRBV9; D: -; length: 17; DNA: TGTGCCAGCAGCCGGGACCCGAGGGGGTCTGGGGCCAACGTCCTGACTTTC; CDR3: CASSRDPRGSGANVLTF
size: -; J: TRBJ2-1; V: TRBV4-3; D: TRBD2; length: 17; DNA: TGCGCCAGCAGCCAAGGCACCGGGACTAGCGGGAACTATGAGCAGTTCTTC; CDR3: CASSQGTGTSGNYEQFF
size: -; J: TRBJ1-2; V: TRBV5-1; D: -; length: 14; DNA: TGCGCCAGCAGCTTGACCAGGGTTGATAGGGGCTACACCTTC; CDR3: CASSLTRVDRGYTF
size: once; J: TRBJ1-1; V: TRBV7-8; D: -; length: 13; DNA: TGTGCCAGCAGCTTAGATGGTCGGTCGTCGGCTTTCTTT; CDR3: CASSLDGRSSAFF
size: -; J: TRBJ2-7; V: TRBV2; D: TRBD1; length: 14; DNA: TGTGCCAGTTCGGATGGGACAGGGACCTACGAGCAGTACTTC; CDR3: CASSDGTGTYEQYF